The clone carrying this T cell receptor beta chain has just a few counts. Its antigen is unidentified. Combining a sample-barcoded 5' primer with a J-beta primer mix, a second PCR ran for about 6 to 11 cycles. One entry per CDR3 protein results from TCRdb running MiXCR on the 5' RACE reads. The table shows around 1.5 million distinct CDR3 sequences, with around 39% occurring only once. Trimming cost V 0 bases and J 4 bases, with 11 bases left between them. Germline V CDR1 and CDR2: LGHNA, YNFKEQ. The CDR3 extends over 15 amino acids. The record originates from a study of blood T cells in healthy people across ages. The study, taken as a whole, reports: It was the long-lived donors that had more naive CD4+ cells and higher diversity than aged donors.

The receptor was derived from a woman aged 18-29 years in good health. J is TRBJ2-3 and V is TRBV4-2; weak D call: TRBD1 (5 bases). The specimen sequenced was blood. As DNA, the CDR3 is TGTGCCAGCAGCCAAGATCTCCAGGGCCCAGATACGCAGTATTTT. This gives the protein CASSQDLQGPDTQYF.